Sequencing of this T cell receptor (beta chain) was carried out in a study of cytomegalovirus exposure and HLA in healthy donors. J lost 5 bases, V lost 7 bases, and 14 bases had no gene match. The CDR3 runs to 17 residues. CDR1 and CDR2 from the germline V gene are LNHDA and SQIVND (reference sequence). Study observations and caveats: It was reportedly the case that the classifier diagnosed cytomegalovirus status with high specificity and sensitivity. A later analysis reportedly found that, within productive TCRs, an Asian-associated ancestry cluster had fewer N-insertions than the mean observed across the approximately 700 donors.

Primers for the PCR totalled 60 Vbeta and 13 Jbeta. Assay: immunoSEQ multiplex PCR; the TCRdb copy retains only in-frame clones and omits some. Of about 130,000 clones listed, about 70% are singletons. A remark on this clone: Its antigen is as yet unknown.

The specimen sequenced was PBMCs. This clonotype was sampled from a woman in her sixties in good health and CMV-seropositive. The chain uses TRBV19 and TRBJ1-2, with TRBD1 identical over 12 bases. The CDR3 bases are TGTGCCAGTATGGATGGGGACAGGGGGCTAGGAAGGTATGGCTACACCTTC. Its translation is CASMDGDRGLGRYGYTF. Based on the CDR3 plus reference TRBV19 and TRBJ1-2, the full variable domain is DGGITQSPKYLFRKEGQNVTLSCEQNLNHDAMYWYRQDPGQGLRLIYYSQIVNDFQKGDIAEGYSVSREKKESFPLTVTSAQKNPTAFYLCASMDGDRGLGRYGYTFGSGTRLTVV.